What follows are 28 T cell receptor beta chains derived from one specimen sequenced in a study of shared clonotypes between healthy human individuals. TCRdb's copy holds only in-frame clones and misses some; the assay was immunoSEQ multiplex PCR. Here the sample spans around 510,000 clones, around three quarters being singletons. What was sequenced was PBMCs. These receptors originate from a woman aged 40 to 50 in good health. Some clones in this sample may be carry-over from other donors' samples.

The chain is built from TRBV19 and TRBJ2-7; 7 bases agree with TRBD1. CDR1 is LNHDA, CDR2 SQIVND, per germline (reference sequence). This CDR3 spans 16 amino acids. J gave up 0 bases and V 3 bases, and 8 bases lay outside the gene matches. The CDR3 protein is CASSIRGQGDSYEQYF. The CDR3 coding sequence is TGTGCCAGTAGTATCCGAGGGCAGGGGGACTCCTACGAGCAGTACTTC. The complete variable domain, with remaining parts taken from reference TRBV19 and TRBJ2-7, reads DGGITQSPKYLFRKEGQNVTLSCEQNLNHDAMYWYRQDPGQGLRLIYYSQIVNDFQKGDIAEGYSVSREKKESFPLTVTSAQKNPTAFYLCASSIRGQGDSYEQYFGPGTRLTVT.

J is TRBJ2-2 and V is TRBV4-2; D might be TRBD2 (5 bases). The CDR3 is made up of 16 amino acids. V lost 1 base and J lost 2, with 11 bases in between. The germline CDR1 and CDR2 sequences are LGHNA and YNFKEQ. CDR3 region: CASSQGGSVNTGELFF. The CDR3 bases are TGTGCCAGCAGCCAAGGGGGTAGCGTTAACACCGGGGAGCTGTTTTTT.

The chain has TRBV19 and TRBJ1-4, with 10 bases lining up with TRBD1. Germline V gene lookup returns CDR1 LNHDA and CDR2 SQIVND (reference sequence). The CDR3 length is 15 residues. J lost 5 bases, V lost 5 bases, and 5 bases had no gene match. DNA of the CDR3: TGTGCCAGTAGTGACGGACAGGGGGGAAATGAAAAACTGTTTTTT. Translation gives CASSDGQGGNEKLFF.

The rearrangement joins TRBV11-2 to TRBJ2-1, with D tentatively TRBD2 (5 bases). Trimming removed 6 bases from V and 2 bases from J, with 11 bases in between. Germline CDR1 SGHAT, CDR2 FQNNGV. CDR3 length: 14 amino acids. This chain's CDR3 is CASRLVSPYNEQFF. CDR3 sequence (DNA): TGTGCCAGCAGACTAGTATCCCCCTACAATGAGCAGTTCTTC.

This chain joins TRBV5-5 and TRBJ2-2; TRBD2 matches 8 bases. V dropped 4 bases and J dropped 3; count of bases not matched to a gene: 8. CDR1 is SGHKS, CDR2 YYEKEE, per germline (reference sequence). The CDR3 is made up of 16 amino acids. CDR3: CASSGGQREYTGELFF. The DNA of the CDR3 is TGTGCCAGCAGCGGGGGGCAGCGGGAGTACACCGGGGAGCTGTTTTTT. The full variable domain, with the rest looked up from reference TRBV5-5 and TRBJ2-2, is DAGVTQSPTHLIKTRGQQVTLRCSPISGHKSVSWYQQVLGQGPQFIFQYYEKEERGRGNFPDRFSARQFPNYSSELNVNALLLGDSALYLCASSGGQREYTGELFFGEGSRLTVL.

The chain couples TRBV7-6 to TRBJ2-1, with TRBD1 identical over 8 bases. V gave up 1 base and J gave up 9 bases; unmatched junction bases: 8. CDR1 SGHVS and CDR2 FNYEAQ come from the germline V gene. This CDR3 is 15 amino acids long. Here the CDR3 DNA reads TGTGCCAGCAGCTTAGGGACAGGGTCCGGTCGTGAGCAGTTCTTC. Protein: CASSLGTGSGREQFF.

This chain joins TRBV11-2 and TRBJ2-7; 11 nucleotides agree with TRBD1. The germline CDR1 and CDR2 sequences are SGHAT and FQNNGV. The CDR3 extends over 15 amino acids. V shed 5 bases, J shed 2 bases, and the junction held 5 bases outside the gene matches. In DNA, the CDR3 is TGTGCCAGCAGCCCCGGGACAGGGGGAACCTACGAGCAGTACTTC. This sequence encodes CASSPGTGGTYEQYF.

The chain carries TRBV18 and TRBJ2-3; D is undetermined. From germline, CDR1 is KGHSH and CDR2 LQKENI. The CDR3 consists of 14 residues. Deletions cut 2 bases from V and 0 bases from J, with 6 bases between. CDR3 protein: CASSPITSTDTQYF. CDR3 nucleotide sequence: TGTGCCAGCTCACCAATTACTAGCACAGATACGCAGTATTTT.

As regards this clone: It is likely a read error: a sequence one base away is far more abundant. J is TRBJ2-7 and V is TRBV6-1; no clear D. Trimming left V 7 bases short and J 5 bases short, with 15 bases between. The CDR3 runs to 13 residues. Germline loops: CDR1 MNHNS, CDR2 SASEGT. Written as DNA, the CDR3 is TGTGCCAGCATGACCGGAGTGGGCGACGAGCAGTACTTC. Translating gives CASMTGVGDEQYF.

The rearrangement joins TRBV7-2 to TRBJ2-5, with 11 bases that match TRBD2. Germline lookup yields CDR1 SGHTA and CDR2 FQGNSA. After removal of 5 bases from V and 1 base from J, the junction contained 6 bases not matched to a gene. This CDR3 has 16 residues. The CDR3 DNA reads TGTGCCAGCAGCCAACCGGGACTAGCGGCCCAAGAGACCCAGTACTTC. This translates into CASSQPGLAAQETQYF.

V gene TRBV29-1 combines with J gene TRBJ2-7; D unresolved. The germline V gene has CDR1 SQVTM and CDR2 ANQGSEA. This CDR3 is built from 12 residues. Trimming took off 1 base at V and 2 bases at J, with 6 bases between the two ends. This CDR3 reads CSVEVQTYEQYF. DNA for the CDR3: TGCAGCGTTGAAGTCCAAACCTACGAGCAGTACTTC.

The rearrangement uses TRBV18 and TRBJ2-3; a possible D gene is TRBD2 (6 bases). This CDR3 comprises 13 residues. V was cut by 6 bases and J by 4 bases, with 11 bases left in between. CDR1 and CDR2 (germline): KGHSH, LQKENI. The CDR3 DNA follows: TGTGCCAGCTCTCGGGAGTTCGCAGATACGCAGTATTTT. Translating gives CASSREFADTQYF.

This chain connects TRBV5-1 to TRBJ2-7; D is undetermined. The germline V and J ends were trimmed by 5 bases and 7 bases, with 19 bases remaining between them. The CDR3 is made up of 14 amino acids. Germline V gene lookup returns CDR1 SGHRS and CDR2 YFSETQ. The CDR3 here is CASRPTTVLGEQYF. The CDR3 region has the DNA TGCGCCAGCAGACCCACGACCGTGTTGGGGGAGCAGTACTTC.

J is TRBJ2-1 and V is TRBV27; 8 bases line up with TRBD2. Germline V lookup: CDR1 MNHEY, CDR2 SMNVEV (reference sequence). V trimming: 4 bases; J trimming: 0 bases; junction bases outside the gene matches: 2. CDR3 length equals 15 residues. DNA for the CDR3: TGTGCCAGCAGTTCCAGCGGGGGCTCCTACAATGAGCAGTTCTTC. Protein sequence: CASSSSGGSYNEQFF.

V and J are TRBV28 and TRBJ1-1; D gene unclear. The CDR3 loop spans 11 amino acids. CDR1 and CDR2 from the germline V gene are MDHEN and SYDVKM. Trimming shortened V by 6 bases and J by 3 bases, and 5 bases separated the two germline ends. The CDR3 coding sequence is TGTGCCAGCAGCCTGGACACTGAAGCTTTCTTT. Protein: CASSLDTEAFF. The full variable domain, in which reference TRBV28 and TRBJ1-1 provide the parts outside the CDR3, is DVKVTQSSRYLVKRTGEKVFLECVQDMDHENMFWYRQDPGLGLRLIYFSYDVKMKEKGDIPEGYSVSREKKERFSLILESASTNQTSMYLCASSLDTEAFFGQGTRLTVV.

The chain couples TRBV7-2 to TRBJ2-7, with D possibly matching TRBD1 (6 bases). The CDR3 is 15 residues long. The germline CDR1 and CDR2 sequences are SGHTA and FQGNSA. The germline V and J ends were trimmed by 1 base and 8 bases, with 18 bases remaining between them. Written as DNA, the CDR3 is TGTGCCAGCAGCTTAGGGGGTAGGACAGATTCCCAGCAGTACTTC. It codes for CASSLGGRTDSQQYF.

The chain uses TRBV7-2 and TRBJ2-5; no firm D call. Germline V gives CDR1 SGHTA, CDR2 FQGNSA. The CDR3 runs to 13 residues. V was shortened by 1 base and J by 1 base, with 4 bases between the two germline ends. DNA for the CDR3: TGTGCCAGCAGCTTAGTTTCCCAAGAGACCCAGTACTTC. It translates to CASSLVSQETQYF.

J is TRBJ2-3 and V is TRBV29-1, with D possibly TRBD2 on 5 matching bases. Trimming took off 6 bases at V and 4 bases at J, with 14 bases between the two ends. CDR3 length: 13 amino acids. From germline, CDR1 is SQVTM and CDR2 ANQGSEA. The CDR3 loop is CSVAVLASDTQYF. DNA for the CDR3: TGCAGCGTGGCGGTTTTAGCGTCAGATACGCAGTATTTT.

V is TRBV30 and J is TRBJ1-2; 12 positions agree with TRBD1. J gave up 6 bases and V 3 bases, and 2 bases lay outside the gene matches. CDR3 length: 13 residues. Germline V gene sequence: CDR1 GTSNPN, CDR2 SVGIG (reference sequence). CDR3: CAWSWDRGHGYTF. The DNA for the CDR3 is TGTGCCTGGAGCTGGGACAGGGGGCATGGCTACACCTTC.

The chain couples TRBV4-2 to TRBJ1-1, with 8 positions matching TRBD1. The V and J ends lost 4 bases and 4 bases, in that order; junction bases with no gene match: 8. CDR1 and CDR2 (germline): LGHNA, YNFKEQ. CDR3 size: 15 residues. The DNA for the CDR3 is TGTGCCAGCAGCCCCCCGGACAGGGAGATCACTGAAGCTTTCTTT. It yields the protein CASSPPDREITEAFF.

This chain connects TRBV2 to TRBJ2-4, with 8 bases fitting TRBD1. The germline CDR1 and CDR2 sequences are SNHLY and FYNNEI. The J segment lost 5 bases and the V segment lost 10 bases, leaving 7 bases of the junction unmatched. The CDR3 is 13 amino acids. The CDR3 DNA reads as TGTGCCATCGGCCGGGACAGGCAAAACATTCAGTACTTC. This sequence encodes CAIGRDRQNIQYF.

The CDR3 reads CAITGEANSPLHF. The CDR3 DNA follows: TGTGCCATCACGGGTGAGGCAAATTCACCCCTCCACTTT. This chain joins TRBV10-3 and TRBJ1-6; D ambiguous. The ends were cut back, 7 bases at V and 7 bases at J, with 11 bases in the middle. CDR1 ENHRY and CDR2 SYGVKD come from the germline V gene. This CDR3 is built from 13 residues.

V and J are TRBV6-1 and TRBJ1-2; D is unresolved. Between the trimmed V and J ends, which lost 1 base and 5 bases, there was a span of 14 bases. The V gene's germline CDR1 is MNHNS and CDR2 SASEGT. CDR3 length: 15 residues. CDR3 nucleotides: TGTGCCAGCAGTGAAGGCATGGGAGGGAGGTATGGCTACACCTTC. Translating it yields CASSEGMGGRYGYTF.

The chain combines TRBV7-8 with TRBJ1-3; D possibly corresponds to TRBD1 (6 bases). Germline-derived CDR1 and CDR2 are SGHVS and FQNEAQ. CDR3 length: 17 residues. The V end was cut by 1 base, the J end by 5 bases, with 18 bases between. The CDR3 DNA reads as TGTGCCAGCAGCTTAGTCATCGCAGGGGTTGATAGAAACACCATATATTTT. Protein sequence: CASSLVIAGVDRNTIYF.

The gene calls are TRBV28 and TRBJ2-7; D not certain. CDR3 length equals 13 residues. Germline V gene lookup returns CDR1 MDHEN and CDR2 SYDVKM. V was clipped by 6 bases and J by 0 bases, with 9 bases between them. CDR3 DNA: TGTGCCAGCAGCCCACCCAACTCCTACGAGCAGTACTTC. Translated: CASSPPNSYEQYF.

This rearrangement joins TRBV19 to TRBJ2-2; D is tentatively TRBD1 or TRBD2 (6 bases each). The CDR3 is 17 residues long. Germline loops: CDR1 LNHDA, CDR2 SQIVND (reference sequence). Trimming cost V 1 base and J 6 bases, with 18 bases left between them. The CDR3 coding sequence is TGTGCCAGTAGTATAGGGGCCGGGGGCGTTTTCGCCGGGGAGCTGTTTTTT. Protein product: CASSIGAGGVFAGELFF.

Notes on this clone: This may be a read error: a much more frequent sequence differs by one nucleotide. The chain combines TRBV30 with TRBJ2-3, with unresolved D. The germline V gene encodes CDR1 GTSNPN and CDR2 SVGIG (reference sequence). The CDR3 sequence is 12 residues long. In DNA form, the CDR3 reads TGTGCCTGGTCCTCATCCACAGATACGCAGTGTTTT. Its translation is CAWSSSTDTQCF.

J is TRBJ1-1 and V is TRBV11-1; TRBD1 might be the D (5 bases). V lost 1 base to trimming and J lost 10 bases, with 13 bases between them. Germline V gene lookup returns CDR1 SGHAT and CDR2 FQDESV (reference sequence). This CDR3 contains 13 residues. CDR3 in DNA: TGTGCCAGCAGCTTAGGGTGGACAAGCTCAGCTTTCTTT. Amino acid sequence: CASSLGWTSSAFF.